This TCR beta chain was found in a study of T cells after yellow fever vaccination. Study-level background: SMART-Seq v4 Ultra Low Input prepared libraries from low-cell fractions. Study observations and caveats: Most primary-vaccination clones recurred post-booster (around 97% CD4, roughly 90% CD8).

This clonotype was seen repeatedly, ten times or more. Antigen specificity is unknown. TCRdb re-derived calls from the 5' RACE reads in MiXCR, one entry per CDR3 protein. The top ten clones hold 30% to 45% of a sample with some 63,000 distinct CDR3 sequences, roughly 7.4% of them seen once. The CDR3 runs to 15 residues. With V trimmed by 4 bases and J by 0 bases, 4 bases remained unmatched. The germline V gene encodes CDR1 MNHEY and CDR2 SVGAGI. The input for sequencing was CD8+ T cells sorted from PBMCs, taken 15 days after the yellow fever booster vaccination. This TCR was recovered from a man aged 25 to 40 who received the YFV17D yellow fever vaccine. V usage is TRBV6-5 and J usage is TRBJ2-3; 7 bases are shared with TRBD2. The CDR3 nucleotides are TGTGCCAGCAGTTCGTCACTAGCGAGCACAGATACGCAGTATTTT. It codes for CASSSSLASTDTQYF.